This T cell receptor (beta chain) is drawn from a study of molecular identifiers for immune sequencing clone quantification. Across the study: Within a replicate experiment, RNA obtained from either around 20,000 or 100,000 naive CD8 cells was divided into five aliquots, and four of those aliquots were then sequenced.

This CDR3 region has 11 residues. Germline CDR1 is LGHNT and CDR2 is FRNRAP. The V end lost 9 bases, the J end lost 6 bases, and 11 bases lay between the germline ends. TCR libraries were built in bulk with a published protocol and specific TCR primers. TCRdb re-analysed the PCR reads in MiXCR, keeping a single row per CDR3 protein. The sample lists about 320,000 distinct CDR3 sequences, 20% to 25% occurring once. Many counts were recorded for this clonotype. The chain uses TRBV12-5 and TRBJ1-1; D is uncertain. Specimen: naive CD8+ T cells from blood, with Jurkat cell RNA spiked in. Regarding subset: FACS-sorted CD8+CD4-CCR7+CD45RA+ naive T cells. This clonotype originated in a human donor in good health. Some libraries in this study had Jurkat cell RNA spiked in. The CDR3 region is CASAFGAEAFF. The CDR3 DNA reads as TGTGCTAGCGCTTTTGGCGCTGAAGCTTTCTTT.